This record covers a single TCR beta chain. Its specificity is not known. The junction and the germline gene differ at one end; a read error may be behind it. The data are from a study of blood T cells in healthy people across ages. The V gene's germline CDR1 is SGHRS and CDR2 YFSETQ. This CDR3 is 13 amino acids long. The second PCR ran roughly 6 to 11 cycles with a sample-barcoded 5' primer and J-beta primers. TCRdb used MiXCR to reprocess the 5' RACE reads, holding one entry per CDR3 protein. The table has more than 650,000 distinct CDR3 sequences, roughly 25% seen once. Regarding the study as a whole: There were more naive CD4+ cells and higher diversity in long-lived donors than in aged donors.

The sample also formed part of further work on T cells of mothers and their children.

The specimen sequenced was blood. The source of this sequence is a boy between 5 and 17 years old in good health. The rearrangement uses TRBV5-1 and TRBJ2-7; no clear D. The CDR3 reads CASSFSPTYEQHF. As DNA, the CDR3 is TGCGCCAGCAGCTTCTCACCTACCTACGAGCAGCACTTC.